These T cell receptor beta chains were read from a single sample in a study of CD8 T cells in Susac syndrome. Via MiXCR, TCRdb re-called the immunoSEQ multiplex PCR reads, giving one row per CDR3 protein. The sample has about 290,000 distinct CDR3 sequences; around nine tenths are singletons. Sequenced sample: CD8+ T cells from PBMCs. All receptors come from a human donor with multiple sclerosis. Both conserved end residues are trimmed from each CDR3. Size is stated for part of the rows, as once, few or many counts, or as a class when the clone is expanded.

v_gene: TRBV29-1
j_gene: TRBJ1-4
abundance: .
CDR3aa: SVEEYGDTTNEKLF

v_gene: TRBV30
j_gene: TRBJ1-6
abundance: .
CDR3aa: AWSVLHTGEWHNSPLH

v_gene: TRBV27
j_gene: TRBJ2-7
abundance: .
CDR3aa: ASSLSSIYEQY

v_gene: TRBV5-6
j_gene: TRBJ1-2
abundance: .
CDR3aa: ASSWARAPGDYGYT

v_gene: TRBV3-1
j_gene: TRBJ2-7
abundance: .
CDR3aa: ASSPNPLYEQY

v_gene: TRBV6-5
j_gene: TRBJ2-7
abundance: .
CDR3aa: ASSYTGSYSYEQY

v_gene: TRBV20-1
j_gene: TRBJ1-2
abundance: .
CDR3aa: SATDQGAVFGYT

v_gene: TRBV27
j_gene: TRBJ2-6
abundance: .
CDR3aa: ASSLLISGANVLT

v_gene: TRBV4-1
j_gene: TRBJ2-6
abundance: few
CDR3aa: ASSQGPSKKAGANVLT

v_gene: TRBV27
j_gene: TRBJ2-7
abundance: few
CDR3aa: ASSVGGGEQY

v_gene: TRBV6-5
j_gene: TRBJ2-7
abundance: .
CDR3aa: ASSPGRATYEQY

v_gene: TRBV20-1
j_gene: TRBJ1-1
abundance: .
CDR3aa: SAQLGTEAF

v_gene: TRBV29-1
j_gene: TRBJ2-2
abundance: .
CDR3aa: SVSPADNSNTGELF

v_gene: TRBV15
j_gene: TRBJ2-1
abundance: .
CDR3aa: ATSRGVAGSHEQF

v_gene: TRBV27
j_gene: TRBJ2-1
abundance: .
CDR3aa: ASSLASGRVYEQF

v_gene: TRBV24-1
j_gene: TRBJ2-5
abundance: .
CDR3aa: ATSQGAGETQY

v_gene: TRBV9
j_gene: TRBJ2-5
abundance: .
CDR3aa: ASSPWTSGGISETQY

v_gene: TRBV30
j_gene: TRBJ2-1
abundance: .
CDR3aa: AWSRTGGPYNEQF

v_gene: TRBV27
j_gene: TRBJ2-1
abundance: .
CDR3aa: ASRKGYNEQF

v_gene: TRBV6-2/TRBV6-3
j_gene: TRBJ1-2
abundance: .
CDR3aa: ASSYLNGTRGYT

v_gene: TRBV12-3/TRBV12-4
j_gene: TRBJ2-1
abundance: .
CDR3aa: ASSLGSHNEQF

v_gene: TRBV15
j_gene: TRBJ2-3
abundance: .
CDR3aa: ATSSGGSDTDTQY

v_gene: TRBV28
j_gene: TRBJ2-7
abundance: .
CDR3aa: ASSLTTGEGYEQY

v_gene: TRBV9
j_gene: TRBJ2-2
abundance: .
CDR3aa: ASSVARGRPNTGELF